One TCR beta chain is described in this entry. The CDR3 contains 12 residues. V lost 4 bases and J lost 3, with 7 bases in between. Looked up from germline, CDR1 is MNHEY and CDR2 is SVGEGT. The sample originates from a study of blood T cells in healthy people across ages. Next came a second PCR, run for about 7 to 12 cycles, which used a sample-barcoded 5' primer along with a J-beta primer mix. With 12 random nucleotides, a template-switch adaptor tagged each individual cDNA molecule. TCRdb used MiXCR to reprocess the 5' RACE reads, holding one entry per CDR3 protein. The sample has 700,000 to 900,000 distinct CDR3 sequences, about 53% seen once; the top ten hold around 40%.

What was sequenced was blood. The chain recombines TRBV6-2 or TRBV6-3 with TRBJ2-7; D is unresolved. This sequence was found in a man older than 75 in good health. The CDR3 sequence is CASSWQVYEQYF. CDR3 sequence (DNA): TGTGCCAGCAGTTGGCAGGTCTACGAGCAGTACTTC.